Below, 23 T cell receptor beta chains from the same sample are listed, as sequenced in a study of CXCR3-negative and CXCR3-positive naive CD8 T cells. Findings and limits, study-wide: The TRB CDR3s that CXCR3-positive naive cells carried were more hydrophobic than those of CXCR3-negative naive cells.

The libraries of TRB cDNA were prepared using 5' RACE with UMI labels. TCRdb reprocessed the 5' RACE reads, with one entry per CDR3 protein and no DNA. The sample totals more than 100,000 distinct CDR3 sequences. These TCRs' antigens remain unknown. The material sequenced was naive CXCR3+ CD8+ T cells from blood. Indicated subset: CD45RO-CCR7+CD27+CD95- naive CD8+ T cells expressing CXCR3 (TNR3+). All receptors come from a human donor in good health. Some clones in this sample may be carry-over from other donors' samples.

The V and J genes are TRBV7-8 and TRBJ1-4; the TCRdb D gene call, TRBD1, has no DNA to confirm it. Germline V gene data show CDR1 as SGHVS and CDR2 as FQNEAQ. The CDR3 runs to 16 residues. The chain's CDR3 is CASSGMGAYLGEKLFF.

The V and J genes are TRBV7-9 and TRBJ2-7; TCRdb's D call of TRBD2 is untestable without DNA. The CDR3 runs to 15 residues. Germline CDR1 SEHNR, CDR2 FQNEAQ (reference sequence). CDR3 residues: CASSSTTSGNYEQYF.

The chain uses TRBV7-3 and TRBJ2-3. CDR3 length equals 13 residues. CDR1 SGHTA and CDR2 FQGTGA come from the germline V gene. The CDR3 sequence is CASSPLLTDTQYF.

This chain connects TRBV7-8 to TRBJ2-7; without DNA, the TCRdb call of TRBD1 cannot be checked. Germline CDR1 is SGHVS and CDR2 is FQNEAQ. This CDR3 is built from 15 residues. This CDR3 reads CASSLGQGWAYEQYF.

The V call is TRBV12-3 or TRBV12-4, the J call TRBJ2-6. This CDR3 has 14 amino acids. CDR3: CTSLTAAGANVLTF.

V and J are TRBV5-1 and TRBJ2-7; no DNA is available, so the TRBD2 call from TCRdb remains unchecked. Per germline, CDR1 SGHRS and CDR2 YFSETQ. The CDR3 runs 14 residues. The CDR3 is CASKWGGTSYEQYF.

This rearrangement joins TRBV7-9 to TRBJ1-2; the D call from TCRdb, TRBD1, cannot be confirmed without DNA. CDR3 length: 14 residues. Germline assignment: CDR1 SEHNR and CDR2 FQNEAQ (reference sequence). This CDR3 is CAEDLGQGPYGYTF.

V usage is TRBV14 and J usage is TRBJ2-1; TCRdb names TRBD2, which stays unverified in the absence of DNA. The CDR3 runs to 17 residues. Germline values: CDR1 SGHDN, CDR2 FVKESK. CDR3 region: CASSRRTSGEVYNEQFF.

The chain carries TRBV5-6 and TRBJ2-4. The CDR3 loop spans 13 amino acids. Germline V gives CDR1 SGHDT, CDR2 YYEEEE. The CDR3 is CASSLGRANIQYF.

This chain joins TRBV7-8 and TRBJ2-3; TCRdb's D call, TRBD2, is unchecked because there is no DNA. The germline CDR1 and CDR2 sequences are SGHVS and FQNEAQ. This CDR3 is built from 16 residues. CDR3 loop: CASSLEGGGLRDTQYF.

The rearrangement joins TRBV6-1 to TRBJ2-5. The CDR3 has 13 residues. From germline, CDR1 is MNHNS and CDR2 SASEGT. The CDR3 protein is CASSGIYQETQYF.

V usage is TRBV9 and J usage is TRBJ2-3. Germline V CDR1 and CDR2: SGDLS, YYNGEE. The CDR3 has 15 residues. The CDR3 loop is CASSVATAGTDTQYF.

The CDR3: CASSMGQGDEQYF. The V and J genes are TRBV5-4 and TRBJ2-7; TCRdb's assignment of TRBD1 cannot be checked, as there is no DNA. Germline V gene sequence: CDR1 SGHNT, CDR2 YYREEE (reference sequence). The CDR3 contains 13 residues.

The V call is TRBV5-6, the J call TRBJ2-7; TCRdb's D call, TRBD1, is unchecked because there is no DNA. Germline V gives CDR1 SGHDT, CDR2 YYEEEE. The CDR3 consists of 15 residues. CDR3 region: CASSADRGSAYEQYF.

V is TRBV4-1 and J is TRBJ1-1; the TCRdb call, TRBD1, lacks DNA for checking. There are 15 residues in the CDR3. Germline V lookup: CDR1 MGHRA, CDR2 YSYEKL. The CDR3 protein is CASSQVVGAGTEAFF.

This CDR3 is CASSRVSGELFF. The V gene is TRBV5-1, the J gene TRBJ2-2. The CDR3 is 12 amino acids. Germline assignment: CDR1 SGHRS and CDR2 YFSETQ.

This chain uses TRBV7-9 with TRBJ2-1; TCRdb's D call of TRBD1 is untestable without DNA. CDR1 and CDR2 (germline): SEHNR, FQNEAQ (reference sequence). This CDR3 region has 15 residues. CDR3: CASSPTGTGNNEQFF.

The gene calls are TRBV9 and TRBJ1-4; absent DNA, TCRdb's TRBD1 call cannot be checked. The CDR3 is 15 residues long. Germline V gene data show CDR1 as SGDLS and CDR2 as YYNGEE. The CDR3 loop is CASSRTGDDREKLFF.

The chain is built from TRBV7-9 and TRBJ2-7; as DNA is missing, the TRBD1 call by TCRdb cannot be tested. From germline, CDR1 is SEHNR and CDR2 FQNEAQ (reference sequence). CDR3 length: 14 residues. The CDR3 loop is CASSLGQNPYEQYF.

The chain employs TRBV15 and TRBJ2-1; TCRdb proposes TRBD2, but this gene call is untestable without DNA. This CDR3 region has 14 residues. CDR1 and CDR2 from the germline V gene are LNHNV and YYDKDF (reference sequence). The CDR3 region is CATSRDQIEGEQFF.

V gene TRBV6-5 combines with J gene TRBJ2-7. The CDR3 is made up of 14 amino acids. Germline CDR1 is MNHEY and CDR2 is SVGAGI. CDR3 protein: CASSYSHTPSEQYF.

This chain connects TRBV4-1 to TRBJ2-1; as DNA is missing, the TRBD2 call by TCRdb cannot be tested. This CDR3 is 19 amino acids long. Germline CDR1 reads MGHRA; CDR2 reads YSYEKL. CDR3 sequence: CASSPLLASATSSYNEQFF.

J is TRBJ1-5 and V is TRBV5-5. The CDR3 contains 14 residues. Germline V gene sequence: CDR1 SGHKS, CDR2 YYEKEE (reference sequence). CDR3 region: CASSLDPSNQPQHF. The full variable domain, in which reference TRBV5-5 and TRBJ1-5 provide the parts outside the CDR3, is DAGVTQSPTHLIKTRGQQVTLRCSPISGHKSVSWYQQVLGQGPQFIFQYYEKEERGRGNFPDRFSARQFPNYSSELNVNALLLGDSALYLCASSLDPSNQPQHFGDGTRLSIL.